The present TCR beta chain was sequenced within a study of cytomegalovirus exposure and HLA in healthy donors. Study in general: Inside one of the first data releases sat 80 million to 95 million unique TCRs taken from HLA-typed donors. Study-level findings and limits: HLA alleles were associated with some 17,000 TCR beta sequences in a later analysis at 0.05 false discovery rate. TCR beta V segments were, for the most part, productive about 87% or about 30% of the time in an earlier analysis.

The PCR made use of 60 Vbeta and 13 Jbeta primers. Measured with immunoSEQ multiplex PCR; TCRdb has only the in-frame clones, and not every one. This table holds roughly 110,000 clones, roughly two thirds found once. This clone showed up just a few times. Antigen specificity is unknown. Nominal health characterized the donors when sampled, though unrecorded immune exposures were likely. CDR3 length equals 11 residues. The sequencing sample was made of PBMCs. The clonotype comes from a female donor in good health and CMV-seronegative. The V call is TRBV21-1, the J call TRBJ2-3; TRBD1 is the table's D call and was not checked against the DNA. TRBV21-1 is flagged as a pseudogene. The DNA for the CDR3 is TGTGCCAGCAGCATCCAAGATACGCAGTATTTT. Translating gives CASSIQDTQYF.